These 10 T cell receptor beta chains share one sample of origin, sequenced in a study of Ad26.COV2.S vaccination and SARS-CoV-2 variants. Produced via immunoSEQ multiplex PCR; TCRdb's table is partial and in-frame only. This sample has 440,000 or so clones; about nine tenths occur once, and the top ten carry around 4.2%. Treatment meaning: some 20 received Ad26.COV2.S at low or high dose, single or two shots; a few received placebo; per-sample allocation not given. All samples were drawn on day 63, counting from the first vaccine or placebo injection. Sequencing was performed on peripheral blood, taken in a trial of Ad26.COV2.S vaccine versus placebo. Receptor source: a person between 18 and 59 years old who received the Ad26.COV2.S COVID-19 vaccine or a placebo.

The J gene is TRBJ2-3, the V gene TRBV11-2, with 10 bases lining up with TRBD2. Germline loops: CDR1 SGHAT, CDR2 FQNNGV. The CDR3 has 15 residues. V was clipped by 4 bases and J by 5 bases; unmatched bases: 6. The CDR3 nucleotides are TGTGCCAGCAGCTCCCAGCGGGAGGGCCGAGATACGCAGTATTTT. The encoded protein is CASSSQREGRDTQYF.

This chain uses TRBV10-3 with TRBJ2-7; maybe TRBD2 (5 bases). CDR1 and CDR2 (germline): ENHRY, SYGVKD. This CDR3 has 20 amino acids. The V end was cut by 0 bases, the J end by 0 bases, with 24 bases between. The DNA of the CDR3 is TGTGCCATCAGTGAGTCGATTTGGGCCTCCCGGGCGGGCAGCTCCTACGAGCAGTACTTC. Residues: CAISESIWASRAGSSYEQYF.

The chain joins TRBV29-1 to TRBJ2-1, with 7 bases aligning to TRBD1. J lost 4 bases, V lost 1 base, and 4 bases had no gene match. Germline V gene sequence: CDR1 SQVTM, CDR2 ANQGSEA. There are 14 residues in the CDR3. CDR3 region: CSVEVGTVYNEQFF. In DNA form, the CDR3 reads TGCAGCGTTGAAGTTGGGACAGTTTACAATGAGCAGTTCTTC.

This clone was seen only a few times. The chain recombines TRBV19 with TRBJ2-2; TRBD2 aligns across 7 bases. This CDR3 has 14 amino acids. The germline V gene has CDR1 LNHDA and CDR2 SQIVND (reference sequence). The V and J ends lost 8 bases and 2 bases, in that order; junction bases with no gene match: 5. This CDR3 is CASCRAGNTGELFF. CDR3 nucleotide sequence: TGTGCCAGTTGTAGAGCGGGAAACACCGGGGAGCTGTTTTTT.

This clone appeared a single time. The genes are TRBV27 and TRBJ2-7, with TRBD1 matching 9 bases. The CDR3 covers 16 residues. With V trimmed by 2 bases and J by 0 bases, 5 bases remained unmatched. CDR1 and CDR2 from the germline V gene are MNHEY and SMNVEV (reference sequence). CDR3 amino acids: CASSLTGQGNSYEQYF. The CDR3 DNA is TGTGCCAGCAGTTTAACCGGACAGGGGAACTCCTACGAGCAGTACTTC.

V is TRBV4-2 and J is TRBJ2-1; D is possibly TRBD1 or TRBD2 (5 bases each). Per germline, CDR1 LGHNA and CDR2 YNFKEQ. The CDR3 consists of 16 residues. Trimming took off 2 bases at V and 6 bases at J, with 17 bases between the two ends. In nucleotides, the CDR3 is TGTGCCAGCAGCCAACGATCCGGGGATCAGGGCAATGAGCAGTTCTTC. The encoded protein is CASSQRSGDQGNEQFF.

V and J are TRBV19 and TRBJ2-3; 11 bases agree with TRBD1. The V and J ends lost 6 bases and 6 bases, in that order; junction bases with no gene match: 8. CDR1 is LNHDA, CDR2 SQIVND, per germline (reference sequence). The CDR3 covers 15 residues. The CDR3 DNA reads TGTGCCAGTAGGGGGACAGGGGGTACCACGGATACGCAGTATTTT. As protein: CASRGTGGTTDTQYF.

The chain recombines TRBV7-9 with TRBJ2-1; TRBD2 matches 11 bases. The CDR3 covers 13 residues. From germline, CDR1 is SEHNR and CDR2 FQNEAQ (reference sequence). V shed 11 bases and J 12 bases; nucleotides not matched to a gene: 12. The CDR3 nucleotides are TGTGCCTGCGGGGTAGCGGGAGGGTTGAGGCAGTTCTTC. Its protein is CACGVAGGLRQFF.

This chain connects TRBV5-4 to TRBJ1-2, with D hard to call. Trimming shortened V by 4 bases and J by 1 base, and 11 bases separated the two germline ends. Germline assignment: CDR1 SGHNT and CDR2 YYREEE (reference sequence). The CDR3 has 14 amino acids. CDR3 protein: CASSPETLNYGYTF. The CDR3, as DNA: TGTGCCAGCAGCCCCGAGACCCTTAACTATGGCTACACCTTC.

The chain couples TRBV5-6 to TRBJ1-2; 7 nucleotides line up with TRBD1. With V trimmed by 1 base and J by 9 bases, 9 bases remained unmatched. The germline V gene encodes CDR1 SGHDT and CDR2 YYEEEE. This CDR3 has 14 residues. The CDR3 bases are TGTGCCAGCAGCTTGATACAGGGGCTTGCGAGCTACACCTTC. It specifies CASSLIQGLASYTF.